The present T cell receptor beta chain was sequenced within a study of Ad26.COV2.S vaccination and SARS-CoV-2 variants. About the study: Donor participated within the Ad26.COV2.S arm of the COV1001 trial. Doses of Ad26.COV2.S were injected into muscle once or twice, 56 days apart.

Treatment meaning: roughly 20 received Ad26.COV2.S at low or high dose, single or two shots; roughly five received placebo; per-sample allocation not given. Sample collection was performed on day 63 after the first vaccine or placebo injection. Donation was by an adult aged 18-55 years who was in Boston. Findings of the study overall: Researchers reported similar non-spike TCR breadth in vaccine and placebo recipients.

Remarks on this clone: Antigen specificity is unknown.

The repertoire was sequenced with immunoSEQ multiplex PCR; TCRdb's copy has only in-frame clones and lacks some. The repertoire holds hundreds of thousands of clones, with 80% to 90% as singletons. Trimming at V came to 2 bases and at J to 4 bases, leaving 3 bases not matched to a gene. The CDR3 consists of 13 residues. Germline values: CDR1 GTSNPN, CDR2 SVGIG (reference sequence). Material: peripheral blood, obtained in a trial of Ad26.COV2.S vaccine versus placebo. The receptor was isolated from a person aged 18 to 59 who received the Ad26.COV2.S COVID-19 vaccine or a placebo. The chain joins TRBV30 to TRBJ2-3, with 7 bases aligning to TRBD2. The CDR3 bases are TGTGCCTGGAGTTGGCGGGAGTCAGATACGCAGTATTTT. This sequence encodes CAWSWRESDTQYF.